These T cell receptor beta chains were read from a single sample in a study of Ad26.COV2.S vaccination and SARS-CoV-2 variants. Profiling relied on immunoSEQ multiplex PCR, and the TCRdb table lists in-frame clones only, not all of them. The profile shows hundreds of thousands of clones, roughly nine tenths of them singletons. Specimen: peripheral blood, collected in a trial of Ad26.COV2.S vaccine versus placebo. These receptors all come from a person between 18 and 65 years old who received the Ad26.COV2.S COVID-19 vaccine or a placebo. Each CDR3 is given with its conserved first and last residue. D genes are given only for firm matches. Clone sizes are given selectively: once, few, many, or a class where the clone is expanded.

TRBV7-2	NA	NA	TRBJ2-7	16	TGTGCCAGCAGCTTAGCCCTCCCCATGAGCTCCTACGAGCAGTACTTC	CASSLALPMSSYEQYF
TRBV10-3	NA	NA	TRBJ2-7	14	TGTGCCATCAGTGAAGGGACAACCCCTTACGAGCAGTACTTC	CAISEGTTPYEQYF
TRBV30	NA	TRBD2	TRBJ2-2	14	TGTGCCTGGAGTGTGAGTAGCGGGCCCGGGGAGCTGTTTTTT	CAWSVSSGPGELFF
TRBV19	NA	NA	TRBJ2-1	13	TGTGCCAGTAGCGGGGGTGTCTACAATGAGCAGTTCTTC	CASSGGVYNEQFF
TRBV6-5	NA	NA	TRBJ1-2	13	TGTGCCAGCAGTTCGGGACTATCCTATGGCTACACCTTC	CASSSGLSYGYTF
TRBV2	NA	NA	TRBJ2-4	11	TGTGCCAGCAGTGAGGGGGGCATTCAGTACTTC	CASSEGGIQYF
TRBV6-6	once	NA	TRBJ1-5	13	TGTGCCAGTCAGACGGGGGGGAATCAGCCCCAGCATTTT	CASQTGGNQPQHF
TRBV19	NA	TRBD2	TRBJ2-1	14	TGTGCCAGTAGTAGCGGGACTAGATACAATGAGCAGTTCTTC	CASSSGTRYNEQFF
TRBV3-1/TRBV3-2	once	TRBD1	TRBJ1-2	14	TGTGCCAGCAGCCAAGGGACAGGGGAGTTTGGCTACACCTTC	CASSQGTGEFGYTF
TRBV10-3	once	NA	TRBJ2-3	11	TGTGCCACGGGGTTTTCCGATACGCAGTATTTT	CATGFSDTQYF
TRBV7-3	NA	NA	TRBJ1-2	16	TGTGCCAGCAGCCCCCCCAGAGGGTCAGGCCCCCATGGCTACACCTTC	CASSPPRGSGPHGYTF
TRBV7-2	few	NA	TRBJ1-3	15	TGTGCCAGCAGCTTAGCTGTAGGGTCGGGAAACACCATATATTTT	CASSLAVGSGNTIYF
TRBV5-4	NA	TRBD1	TRBJ2-2	15	TGTGCCAGCAGCTTGGCCAGGGGGCAAACCGGGGAGCTGTTTTTT	CASSLARGQTGELFF
TRBV12-3/TRBV12-4	NA	NA	TRBJ2-3	12	TGTGCCAGCAGTAGAAACTTGGGGGTGCAGTATTTT	CASSRNLGVQYF
TRBV19	NA	TRBD1	TRBJ2-5	14	TGTGCCAGTAGCCCCGCAGGGGGCGTAGAGACCCAGTACTTC	CASSPAGGVETQYF
TRBV13	NA	TRBD2	TRBJ2-3	15	TGTGCCAGCAGCTCCCCAGCGGGGAATACAGATACGCAGTATTTT	CASSSPAGNTDTQYF
TRBV20-1	NA	NA	TRBJ1-5	13	TGCAGTGCTAGTGGCGTCAGCAATCAGCCCCAGCATTTT	CSASGVSNQPQHF
TRBV14	once	NA	TRBJ1-3	17	TGTGCCAGCAGCCAAGATCTCCACGGACCCTCTGGAAACACCATATATTTT	CASSQDLHGPSGNTIYF
TRBV7-8	NA	TRBD1	TRBJ2-3	16	TGTGCCAGCAGCTCAAGGACAGGGGATGGCACAGATACGCAGTATTTT	CASSSRTGDGTDTQYF
TRBV15	NA	NA	TRBJ1-5	13	TGTGCCACCAGCAATGACGAGGCCCAGCCCCAGCATTTT	CATSNDEAQPQHF
TRBV10-2	many	NA	TRBJ2-5	10	TGCGCCAGCCTCGGAGAGACCCAGTACTTC	CASLGETQYF
TRBV9	once	NA	TRBJ1-3	18	TGTGCCAGCAGCGTCCAGGATGCAGGCCTCTCCGGTGGAAACACCATATATTTT	CASSVQDAGLSGGNTIYF
TRBV6-5	NA	NA	TRBJ1-3	16	TGTGCCAGCAGTTACTCGGCGCGCGGGACGGCCACGAAGATATATTTT	CASSYSARGTATKIYF
TRBV11-2	NA	TRBD2	TRBJ2-1	16	TGTGCCAGCAGGCCCCCTGGGCTAGCGGTTTACAATGAGCAGTTCTTC	CASRPPGLAVYNEQFF
TRBV19	NA	NA	TRBJ1-2	12	TGTGCCAGTAGTACTCCCCCCCATGGCTACACCTTC	CASSTPPHGYTF
TRBV5-8	NA	TRBD1	TRBJ2-5	15	TGTGCCAGCAGCCGGGGGACAGGGGGCCTGGAGACCCAGTACTTC	CASSRGTGGLETQYF
TRBV7-2	NA	NA	TRBJ2-3	16	TGTGCCAGCAGCCACCAGGGGCGTCAAGGGGGAGATACGCAGTATTTT	CASSHQGRQGGDTQYF
TRBV30	NA	NA	TRBJ1-5	14	TGTGCCTGGACTCTTAGGGGTTCGGGACAGCCCCAGCATTTT	CAWTLRGSGQPQHF
TRBV5-8	NA	NA	TRBJ2-3	16	TGTGCCAGCAGCTTGCTGAGCCCGGCTGGCACAGATACGCAGTATTTT	CASSLLSPAGTDTQYF
TRBV3-1/TRBV3-2	NA	TRBD1	TRBJ1-3	15	TGTGCCAGCAGCCTCCGGACAGGGTCTGGAAACACCATATATTTT	CASSLRTGSGNTIYF
TRBV7-2	NA	NA	TRBJ2-5	14	TGTGCCAGCAGCTTAGCCGGGGCCCAAGAGACCCAGTACTTC	CASSLAGAQETQYF
TRBV3-1/TRBV3-2	NA	NA	TRBJ2-7	12	TGTGCCACCGAGGCGGAATCCTACGAGCAGTACTTC	CATEAESYEQYF